The entry that follows covers one TCR beta chain sequence. Its recognized antigen is unknown. These data belong to a study of cytomegalovirus exposure and HLA in healthy donors (dated by TCRdb to the late 2010s). Notes on the research overall: An earlier analysis of approximately 590 of the donors reported 250 to 350 Gb of sequence data and some 120 million unique TCR beta sequences from roughly 180 million T cells. The study aimed to test whether cataloging public T cell receptors could reveal signatures of past pathogen exposure. Every repertoire in the discovery cohort had been generated on one and the same sequencing platform. The study used immunosequencing to profile the T cell repertoires of several hundred subjects and linked those repertoires to cytomegalovirus serostatus. The study combined high-throughput TCR immunosequencing, statistical association of individual TCRs with disease status, and machine learning to predict cytomegalovirus infection status. Among almost 400 genotyped donors of the cohort, an average of 235,054 unique TCR beta nucleotide sequences were sequenced per donor, around 20% of them non-productive. In the later analysis, no new phenotypic data were used to find candidate immune exposures; instead, reliance was placed on TCR beta sequences and their occurrence across donors. Class I and class II HLA loci were covered by the typing at four-digit resolution. In a later analysis, previously published TCR beta repertoires from several hundred donors were re-analyzed and high-resolution HLA genotyping was added so that TCR occurrence patterns could be studied. An early release that covered more than 550 HLA-typed donors contained approximately 320 gigabases of sequencing data and about 84 million unique TCR sequences. The number of typed donors differed by locus: about 620-640 for A, B, C, DRB1 and DQB1; 522 for DQA1; approximately 600 for DPA1; and some 450 for DPB1. To decide whether each TCR beta V gene segment behaved as functional or pseudogenic, an earlier analysis of approximately 600 of the donors relied on high-throughput TCR beta sequencing. Alongside the repertoire data, information on donor age, sex, ethnicity and CMV serostatus was compiled. The genetic ancestry cluster associated with self-reported Caucasian donors included about four fifths of the roughly 360 genotyped donors. Genome-wide SNP genotypes for about 55% of the roughly 670 donors were used in a later genetic analysis, which treated that subset as a discovery cohort. Four to six DR-DQ haplotypes were handled as single units for association and clustering, since linkage in the cohort was strong. Along with the approximately 700-subject first cohort, a separate validation cohort of over 90 different subjects was used.

V and J lose 0 bases and 6 bases, and a span of 12 bases separates them. From cysteine to phenylalanine, the CDR3 is 15 amino acids long. The retained sequence is limited to the CDR3, 45 bases, with the frame set at the first base. The germline V gene gives CDR1 as MGHRA and CDR2 as YSYEKL. In total, fewer than 750 healthy bone marrow donors made up the cohort. At the time of sampling, all cohort members were nominally healthy, though unrecorded immune exposures were likely present. The donor tested CMV seronegative, placing the donor among the 350 or so seronegative members of the cohort. A peripheral blood sample was provided by each donor, and peripheral blood mononuclear cells were used for TCR beta sequencing. The Qiagen DNeasy Blood Extraction Kit was used to extract genomic DNA from the blood cell samples. The library was built by means of the immunoSEQ multiplex PCR assay. A mixture of 60 forward primers for TCR Vbeta segments and 13 reverse primers for TCR Jbeta segments was used in the multiplex PCR. Amplification of the CDR3 region of rearranged TCR beta genes was performed with a multiplex PCR assay on genomic DNA. On the Illumina HiSeq System, the amplified TCR beta libraries were sequenced as 87-base-pair reads. In the source study's methods: Across the 600 to 700 repertoires, a later analysis counted 80 million or so unique TCR beta chains, roughly 11 million of which were shared by at least two donors. Raw reads were error-corrected and collapsed into unique sequences with a nearest-neighbor algorithm that merged closely related sequences to remove PCR and sequencing errors. To assign V, D and J gene segments, CDR3 sequences were aligned to IMGT reference sequences. For a sequence to be retained, at least a six-nucleotide match to both a V gene segment and a J gene segment was required. Rearrangements were classified as productive when the CDR3 lacked stop codons and remained in frame with V and J, and all other rearrangements were classified as non-productive. Following IMGT convention, CDR3 was defined as the stretch from the second conserved V-encoded cysteine up to the conserved J-encoded phenylalanine. In an earlier analysis of roughly 610 of the donors, sequences lacking an unambiguous match to a single V gene segment were excluded. An earlier analysis of a few hundred of the donors classified V segments as functional when productive rearrangements were above 56.7% and as segregating when the standard deviation between donors was above 5%. A statistical classification framework was built to diagnose cytomegalovirus status from the catalog of TCR beta chain sequences. In a later analysis, TCR nucleotide sequences were compared against IMGT/GENE-DB human TR gene sequences so that V and J genes could be assigned. The TCRdist pipeline was used in a later analysis to assign CDR3 sequences and most-parsimonious VDJ recombination scenarios. In a later analysis, every TCR beta chain was defined by the combination of its CDR3 amino acid sequence and its V-gene family, and reads without a unique V-gene family were dropped. To address suspected cross-contamination and a sequencing artifact, a later analysis removed under 600 highly shared, low-generation-probability nucleotide sequences. In a later analysis, a clonal expansion index for each public chain was calculated from normalized within-repertoire ranks of inferred template counts. In a later analysis, generation probabilities were computed with a VDJ recombination model fitted to out-of-frame rearrangements, and the resulting probabilities were checked against IGoR. In a later analysis, hypergeometric tests were used to score TCR-TCR, TCR-HLA and TCR-CMV co-occurrence, with a repertoire-size bias correction applied to TCR pairs. To estimate false discovery rates, a later analysis permuted the HLA or CMV assignments 20 times. In a later analysis, co-occurring TCRs were grouped using DBSCAN, with TCRdist sequence similarity added in when clustering inside HLA-allele-positive subsets. Repertoires with fewer than 30,000 or more than 120,000 public chains were left out of co-occurrence clustering, as were about five repertoires with anomalous nucleotide sharing. What TCRdb holds here is the immuneACCESS table cut down to in-frame rearrangements. Part of the clones is not present; checked against another copy, under half of the missing clones reflect an unresolved V gene, and the others are unexplained. The V and J calls and clone size come from that table; D and trimming were worked out from the DNA. The sample has 65,000 to 95,000 clones on record. Approximately 4.3% of the sample is held by the ten biggest clonotypes.

Summary of the overall study and its limitations: Compared with the roughly 720-donor mean, donors in an Asian-associated ancestry cluster had fewer N-insertions in productive TCRs, according to a later genetic analysis. In both the original and validation cohorts, the classifier was reported to diagnose cytomegalovirus status with high specificity and sensitivity. In vitro tests confirmed that a few of the cytomegalovirus-associated TCR beta chains recognize cytomegalovirus antigens. The study listed 150 to 200 TCR beta chains as associated with cytomegalovirus. CMV serostatus was the only immune exposure information available for the cohort. Linkage disequilibrium might explain the correlated functional status among segregating V segments, but an unknown experimental factor could not be ruled out. In a later analysis, several top co-occurrence clusters were reported to appear linked to parvovirus B19, influenza, CMV and Epstein-Barr virus. A cluster of highly shared sequence variants was judged likely to be a technical artifact of the sequencing pipeline. In a later analysis, HLA-associated TCR beta chains showed more clonal expansion and lower generation probabilities than non-associated chains that were equally common. In a later analysis, most CMV-associated TCR beta chains were found to appear HLA-restricted, with HLA associations seemingly driven largely by CMV exposure. Specific HLA alleles were associated with 16,951 TCR beta sequences at a false discovery rate of 0.05 in a later analysis. In an earlier analysis of several hundred of the donors, most TCR beta V segments were observed in productive rearrangements about 90% or about 30% of the time, broadly matching IMGT annotations. Some IMGT-functional V segments, including TRBV6-2 and TRBV6-3, could not be distinguished by the 87-base-pair reads and were therefore excluded. A later analysis found that TCR association rates varied across HLA loci, with DRB1 alleles showing the most associated TCRs and HLA-C alleles the fewest. The earlier analysis of about 600 of the donors excluded some 15 rarely observed V segments, including chromosome 9 orphons, because counts were too low. Only TCR beta chains were sequenced in this cohort, and the absence of alpha or paired-chain data limited detectable features. The presence/absence analyses assumed that sequencing depth was roughly uniform across donors, and that assumption may not be true. A further reported finding was that TCR beta sequences accurately predicted the HLA-A and HLA-B alleles for most subjects in the first cohort. Because some donors lacked HLA typing at each locus, the association tests relied only on the typed subset. Strong co-occurrence of HLA alleles, especially DR and DQ, made assigning TCR associations to individual alleles difficult. A later genetic analysis associated a missense DCLRE1C variant with V-gene and J-gene trimming of TCR beta chains, and an independent cohort replicated the association. Most TCR sequences were seen in very few donors, while some public TCRs were found in many individuals. The authors suggested that the approach could potentially be generalized to other disease states and immunological phenotypes.

The chain couples TRBV4-1 to TRBJ1-5; no D segment can be confidently identified. The origin of this receptor is a young man in good health and CMV-seronegative. Sample: PBMCs. The bases read TGCGCCAGCAGCCAAGATTGGACGGCGGGTCAGCCCCAGCATTTT. The resulting protein is CASSQDWTAGQPQHF.